This is a list of T cell receptor beta chains from one sample in a study of CD8+CD57+ T cells in acquired aplastic anemia. TCRdb used MiXCR to reprocess the reads, holding one entry per CDR3 protein. The table shows 150,000 or so distinct CDR3 sequences, with around 60% occurring only once. The sequencing input was sorted CD4+, CD8+, or CD8+CD57+ T cells (not recorded which) from PBMCs. The receptor set was obtained from a human donor in good health. The CDR3 runs from the conserved cysteine through the conserved F or W.

TRBV29-1	TRBJ2-5	CSVETAGQRF
TRBV10-3	TRBJ2-1	CAISESTSGVYNEQFF
TRBV6-5	TRBJ2-5	CASSYLGLAGGYQETQYF
TRBV2	TRBJ1-2	CASSEVYGYTF
TRBV10-3	TRBJ2-2	CAIQPALNTGELFF
TRBV19	TRBJ1-1	CASSIGRDGGGEAFF
TRBV2	TRBJ1-2	CASSSPGEGYGYTF
TRBV2	TRBJ2-6	CASSLGFVGLSSGANVLTF
TRBV7-8	TRBJ2-7	CASSLGTGLGEQYF
TRBV29-1	TRBJ1-2	CSAGRPSDGYTF
TRBV5-1	TRBJ2-3	CASSLGGAASDTQYF
TRBV12-5	TRBJ2-7	CASGRGSYEQYF
TRBV7-6	TRBJ1-1	CASSPTGEDATEAFF
TRBV14	TRBJ2-1	CASSQGRSTGESSYNEQFF
TRBV19	TRBJ2-5	CASRRLAEETQYF
TRBV9	TRBJ1-3	CASRQGLGNTIYF
TRBV28	TRBJ2-6	CASSFGSSYGANVLTF
TRBV24-1	TRBJ1-2	CASSSGQAFYGYTF
TRBV24-1	TRBJ2-5	CATSDQVQETQYF
TRBV5-1	TRBJ2-7	CASRQGLNYEQYF
TRBV7-9	TRBJ2-5	CASSPEGQILTQYF
TRBV27	TRBJ2-7	CASSLGQNTGEQYF
TRBV6-5	TRBJ1-2	CASSLTGGSYGYTF
TRBV2	TRBJ1-2	CASSRGDLNGYTF
TRBV2	TRBJ2-5	CASSEAAYLQETQYF
TRBV11-3	TRBJ1-6	CASSPSWTGGDSPLHF
TRBV29-1	TRBJ2-3	CSVGGTSGDLSTDTQYF